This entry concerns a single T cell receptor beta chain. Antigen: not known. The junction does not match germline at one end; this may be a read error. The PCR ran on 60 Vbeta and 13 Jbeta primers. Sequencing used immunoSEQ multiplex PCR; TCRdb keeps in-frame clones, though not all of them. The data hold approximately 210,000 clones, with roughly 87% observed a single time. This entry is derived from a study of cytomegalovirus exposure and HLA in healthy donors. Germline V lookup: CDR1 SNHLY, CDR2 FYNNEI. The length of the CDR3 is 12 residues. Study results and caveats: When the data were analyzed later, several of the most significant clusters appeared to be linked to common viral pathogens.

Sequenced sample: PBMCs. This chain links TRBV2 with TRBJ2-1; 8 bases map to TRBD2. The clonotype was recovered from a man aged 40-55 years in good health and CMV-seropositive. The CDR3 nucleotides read TGTGCCAGCAGTGAACAGGGGACTAGTAGGGTCTTC. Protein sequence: CASSEQGTSRVF.